A single sample is the source of the 30 T cell receptor beta chains below, sequenced in a study of cytomegalovirus exposure and HLA in healthy donors. The primer mix had 60 Vbeta and 13 Jbeta primers. Repertoires were generated with immunoSEQ multiplex PCR, while TCRdb's copy carries only in-frame clones and drops some. The data show over 75,000 clones, 64% seen once. The material sequenced was PBMCs. The receptors were gathered from a human donor in good health.

The chain has TRBV9 and TRBJ2-1; the match to TRBD2 covers 7 bases. The germline V gene encodes CDR1 SGDLS and CDR2 YYNGEE. V shed 3 bases and J 0 bases; nucleotides not matched to a gene: 27. There are 23 residues in the CDR3. CDR3 in DNA: TGTGCCAGCAGCGAACGTCCGTCTTGGGGGGGGGTTCCATCCCGGAGCTCCTACAATGAGCAGTTCTTC. Amino acid sequence: CASSERPSWGGVPSRSSYNEQFF.

V usage is TRBV7-3 and J usage is TRBJ1-2; 9 bases map to TRBD1. Looked up from germline, CDR1 is SGHTA and CDR2 is FQGTGA. J lost 0 bases, V lost 9 bases, and 8 bases had no gene match. CDR3 length equals 15 residues. CDR3 sequence: CARFGQGHSNYGYTF. DNA of the CDR3: TGTGCCAGGTTCGGACAGGGGCACTCTAACTATGGCTACACCTTC. The full variable domain, rest sourced from reference TRBV7-3 and TRBJ1-2, is GAGVSQTPSNKVTEKGKYVELRCDPISGHTALYWYRQSLGQGPEFLIYFQGTGAADDSGLPNDRFFAVRPEGSVSTLKIQRTERGDSAVYLCARFGQGHSNYGYTFGSGTRLTVV.

The rearrangement joins TRBV4-3 to TRBJ1-6; D remains unclear. The CDR3 sequence is 17 residues long. CDR1 is LGHNA, CDR2 YSLEER, per germline. Trimming shortened V by 0 bases and J by 0 bases, and 9 bases separated the two germline ends. In DNA form, the CDR3 reads TGCGCCAGCAGCCAAGACCGCTGGAGCTCCTATAATTCACCCCTCCACTTT. As protein: CASSQDRWSSYNSPLHF.

The CDR3 coding sequence is TGCAGCGTTGAAGGCGGCGGGGAGGGCGGCACAGATACGCAGTATTTT. Its protein is CSVEGGGEGGTDTQYF. The chain is built from TRBV29-1 and TRBJ2-3; 7 bases fit TRBD2. This CDR3 contains 16 residues. V was clipped by 1 base and J by 1 base; unmatched bases: 8. CDR1 and CDR2 (germline): SQVTM, ANQGSEA.

The genes are TRBV15 and TRBJ1-2; 9 bases are shared with TRBD1. The J segment lost 10 bases and the V segment lost 1 base, leaving 13 bases of the junction unmatched. The CDR3 loop spans 16 amino acids. CDR1 and CDR2 (germline): LNHNV, YYDKDF (reference sequence). The CDR3 nucleotides read TGTGCCACCAGCAGAGGCAGGACAGGGGTGGCTATATCCTACACCTTC. Its protein is CATSRGRTGVAISYTF.

The CDR3 loop is CASRYNRDTGYF. The CDR3 nucleotides read TGTGCCAGCAGATACAACCGGGACACGGGATATTTT. The chain couples TRBV6-1 to TRBJ1-3; tentative D call: TRBD1 (6 bases). CDR1 MNHNS and CDR2 SASEGT come from the germline V gene. CDR3 length: 12 residues. V lost 6 bases, J lost 15 bases, and 18 bases lay in between.

This clone was seen a single time. This chain links TRBV7-9 with TRBJ1-3; a possible D gene is TRBD1 (5 bases). Per germline, CDR1 SEHNR and CDR2 FQNEAQ (reference sequence). V was clipped by 6 bases and J by 0 bases, with 12 bases between them. The CDR3 contains 15 residues. The CDR3 coding sequence is TGTGCCAGCAGACCGGACATTCTCTCTGGAAACACCATATATTTT. Encoded protein: CASRPDILSGNTIYF. The variable domain in full, completed from reference TRBV7-9 and TRBJ1-3, reads DTGVSQNPRHKITKRGQNVTFRCDPISEHNRLYWYRQTLGQGPEFLTYFQNEAQLEKSRLLSDRFSAERPKGSFSTLEIQRTEQGDSAMYLCASRPDILSGNTIYFGEGSWLTVV.

Worth noting for this clone: A junction end diverges from the germline sequence, so it may reflect a read error. This sequence joins TRBV2 and TRBJ2-2; D remains unclear. CDR3 size: 13 residues. Per germline, CDR1 SNHLY and CDR2 FYNNEI. The CDR3 loop reads CASTEGHTGELFF. CDR3 DNA: TGTGCCAGCACTGAAGGGCACACCGGGGAGCTGTTTTTT.

The chain recombines TRBV7-8 with TRBJ1-1; a weak D match, TRBD1 (5 bases). From germline, CDR1 is SGHVS and CDR2 FQNEAQ. The CDR3 is 11 amino acids. Between the trimmed V and J ends, which lost 3 bases and 7 bases, there was a span of 6 bases. DNA for the CDR3: TGTGCCAGCAGCTTGGGACTTGAAGCTTTCTTT. It codes for CASSLGLEAFF.

J is TRBJ1-1 and V is TRBV9; a weak D match, TRBD1 (5 bases). Per the germline V gene, CDR1 is SGDLS and CDR2 is YYNGEE. V shed 4 bases and J shed 4 bases, with 14 bases lying between them. This CDR3 comprises 14 residues. In DNA, the CDR3 is TGTGCCAGCAGCATCAGGGCGGGAAGCACTGAAGCTTTCTTT. Translation: CASSIRAGSTEAFF.

V usage is TRBV7-9 and J usage is TRBJ2-2, with TRBD2 as a possible D gene (5 bases). The CDR3 is 15 amino acids. CDR1 is SEHNR and CDR2 is FQNEAQ in the germline V gene (reference sequence). The germline V and J ends were trimmed by 0 bases and 7 bases, with 12 bases remaining between them. The CDR3 sequence is CASSLAFGENGELFF. The CDR3 nucleotides read TGTGCCAGCAGCTTAGCTTTCGGGGAAAACGGGGAGCTGTTTTTT.

CDR3 sequence (DNA): TGTGCCTGGAGGCCGATCACAGGGGGTGGGGCGGAGACCCAGTACTTC. Translated, it gives CAWRPITGGGAETQYF. This chain joins TRBV30 and TRBJ2-5; 8 positions agree with TRBD1. Germline V lookup: CDR1 GTSNPN, CDR2 SVGIG (reference sequence). V shed 3 bases, J shed 5 bases, and the junction held 14 bases outside the gene matches. This CDR3 region has 16 residues.

CDR3 loop: CASSPQKGRGVGNEQYF. The CDR3 nucleotides are TGCGCCAGCAGCCCCCAGAAGGGCAGGGGTGTTGGGAACGAGCAGTACTTC. The chain has TRBV4-3 and TRBJ2-7, with D perhaps matching TRBD1 (6 bases). This CDR3 is 17 amino acids long. The ends were cut back, 4 bases at V and 5 bases at J, with 24 bases in the middle. Germline V CDR1 and CDR2: LGHNA, YSLEER.

The chain joins TRBV5-1 to TRBJ1-2; D might be TRBD1 (5 bases). CDR3 length equals 15 residues. The germline V gene has CDR1 SGHRS and CDR2 YFSETQ. Trimming shortened V by 4 bases and J by 4 bases, and 17 bases separated the two germline ends. For the CDR3, the DNA is TGCGCCAGCAGCCCCGGGGGACCTCCCAGCTATGGCTACACCTTC. As protein: CASSPGGPPSYGYTF.

The chain is built from TRBV6-4 and TRBJ2-3; 10 bases agree with TRBD1. The CDR3 has 20 amino acids. The trim removed 2 bases at V and 2 bases at J, leaving 16 bases unmatched. From germline, CDR1 is MRHNA and CDR2 SNTAGT. Written as DNA, the CDR3 is TGTGCCAGCAGTGACCCGACAGGGGGCGTGGTCCGTTATTCCACAGATACGCAGTATTTT. Translated, it gives CASSDPTGGVVRYSTDTQYF.

The table lists this clone with a few counts. V gene TRBV2 combines with J gene TRBJ2-3; TRBD2 matches 10 bases. The germline V gene has CDR1 SNHLY and CDR2 FYNNEI. V lost 3 bases, J lost 1 base, and 10 bases stayed unmatched. The CDR3 length is 18 residues. The CDR3 loop reads CASSDISGGSSRTDTQYF. CDR3 DNA sequence: TGTGCCAGCAGTGATATTAGCGGGGGGTCCTCTCGCACAGATACGCAGTATTTT.

The gene calls are TRBV14 and TRBJ1-2, with D possibly matching TRBD1 (6 bases). This CDR3 spans 17 amino acids. Germline assignment: CDR1 SGHDN and CDR2 FVKESK. V was clipped by 1 base and J by 1 base, with 16 bases between them. Here the CDR3 DNA reads TGTGCCAGCAGCCAAGGGGGACCGGGACAAATTAACTATGGCTACACCTTC. Translating gives CASSQGGPGQINYGYTF.

The chain has TRBV19 and TRBJ1-2; no reliable D call. Looked up from germline, CDR1 is LNHDA and CDR2 is SQIVND (reference sequence). This CDR3 region has 14 residues. Trimming took 1 base from V and 7 from J, leaving 13 bases between them. The DNA of the CDR3 is TGTGCCAGTAGTATAGGTGGCGGGTCCCGTGGCTACACCTTC. Residues: CASSIGGGSRGYTF.

V and J are TRBV18 and TRBJ2-5, with TRBD2 matching 8 bases. The junction had 6 bases not matched to a gene; V was cut back by 0 bases and J by 3 bases. The CDR3 has 16 residues. Germline assignment: CDR1 KGHSH and CDR2 LQKENI. The CDR3 protein is CASSPPSGGGEETQYF. CDR3 in DNA: TGTGCCAGCTCACCACCCAGCGGGGGTGGCGAAGAGACCCAGTACTTC.

The gene calls are TRBV7-6 and TRBJ2-5; D is unresolved. The CDR3 spans 15 residues. Germline values: CDR1 SGHVS, CDR2 FNYEAQ. V lost 1 base and J lost 0, with 9 bases in between. Written as DNA, the CDR3 is TGTGCCAGCAGCTTAGTTGGTCCGGACCAAGAGACCCAGTACTTC. This codes for CASSLVGPDQETQYF.

The rearrangement joins TRBV10-1 to TRBJ1-2; D is possibly TRBD1 (6 bases). The length of the CDR3 is 15 residues. Germline-derived CDR1 and CDR2 are WNHNN and SYGVQD (reference sequence). Trimming shortened V by 7 bases and J by 3 bases, and 18 bases separated the two germline ends. For the CDR3, the DNA is TGCGCCAGCACTAGGCTTCAGGGGCTTCACTATGGCTACACCTTC. Its protein is CASTRLQGLHYGYTF.

The gene calls are TRBV5-1 and TRBJ2-3; 10 bases agree with TRBD1. V lost 4 bases to trimming and J lost 0 bases; unmatched junction nucleotides: 2. There are 15 residues in the CDR3. The germline gives CDR1 SGHRS, CDR2 YFSETQ. CDR3 in amino acids: CASSGGQGSTDTQYF. CDR3 DNA sequence: TGCGCCAGCAGCGGGGGACAGGGGAGCACAGATACGCAGTATTTT.

The chain employs TRBV5-6 and TRBJ2-5; TRBD1 agrees at 9 bases. The V gene's germline CDR1 is SGHDT and CDR2 YYEEEE. The trim removed 4 bases at V and 3 bases at J, leaving 1 base unmatched. The CDR3 has 13 residues. The CDR3 is CASSGQGKETQYF. DNA for the CDR3: TGTGCCAGCAGCGGACAGGGGAAAGAGACCCAGTACTTC.

This clone was recorded only once. The chain has TRBV5-1 and TRBJ2-3, with unresolved D. Germline lookup yields CDR1 SGHRS and CDR2 YFSETQ. The CDR3 has 14 residues. Trimming took 1 base from V and 2 from J, leaving 8 bases between them. The CDR3 spells CASSLWRYTDTQYF. The CDR3 nucleotides read TGCGCCAGCAGCTTGTGGCGGTACACAGATACGCAGTATTTT.

This CDR3 reads CASHPSTGDTGELFF. CDR3 in DNA: TGTGCCAGCCACCCCTCGACCGGGGACACCGGGGAGCTGTTTTTT. This chain connects TRBV2 to TRBJ2-2, with D perhaps TRBD2 (5 bases). This CDR3 is 15 amino acids long. CDR1 is SNHLY and CDR2 is FYNNEI in the germline V gene. Trimming took off 8 bases at V and 3 bases at J, with 16 bases between the two ends.

This rearrangement joins TRBV11-2 to TRBJ1-2, with D perhaps TRBD1 (5 bases). Germline V lookup: CDR1 SGHAT, CDR2 FQNNGV. Trimming left V 1 base short and J 6 bases short, with 18 bases between. CDR3 length: 16 amino acids. CDR3 loop: CASSLVPGAGPDGYTF. The CDR3 region has the DNA TGTGCCAGCAGCTTAGTACCTGGGGCAGGGCCTGATGGCTACACCTTC.

The chain links TRBV11-2 to TRBJ1-2, with TRBD1 matching 7 bases. The V segment lost 5 bases and the J segment 4 bases; nucleotides outside the gene matches: 4. The CDR3 covers 13 residues. Germline CDR1 and CDR2: SGHAT and FQNNGV. The CDR3 sequence is CASSQGQFYGYTF. CDR3 DNA: TGTGCCAGCAGCCAGGGACAGTTCTATGGCTACACCTTC. Full variable domain (remainder filled in from reference TRBV11-2 and TRBJ1-2): EAGVAQSPRYKIIEKRQSVAFWCNPISGHATLYWYQQILGQGPKLLIQFQNNGVVDDSQLPKDRFSAERLKGVDSTLKIQPAKLEDSAVYLCASSQGQFYGYTFGSGTRLTVV.

The sample holds a few counts of this clone. V and J are TRBV29-1 and TRBJ1-3; D ambiguous. This CDR3 region has 11 residues. With 3 bases removed from V and 3 bases from J, the gap between germline ends came to 3 bases. The V gene's germline CDR1 is SQVTM and CDR2 ANQGSEA. The CDR3 loop reads CSVDGGNTIYF. DNA of the CDR3: TGCAGCGTTGACGGTGGAAACACCATATATTTT.

A few counts support this clone. V gene TRBV5-1 combines with J gene TRBJ1-1; 8 nucleotides match TRBD1. The CDR3 extends over 16 amino acids. V was pared by 5 bases and J by 1 base, with 10 bases of the junction left unmatched. Per the germline V gene, CDR1 is SGHRS and CDR2 is YFSETQ. The DNA for the CDR3 is TGCGCCAGCAGTCAACCCTACAGGGGGAAGAACACTGAAGCTTTCTTT. This encodes CASSQPYRGKNTEAFF.

The chain links TRBV7-9 to TRBJ1-3, with 7 positions matching TRBD1. The CDR3 runs to 16 residues. After removal of 3 bases from V and 0 bases from J, the junction contained 5 bases not matched to a gene. Germline CDR1 reads SEHNR; CDR2 reads FQNEAQ (reference sequence). The DNA for the CDR3 is TGTGCCAGCAGCTTCATACAGGGGACCTCTGGAAACACCATATATTTT. The encoded protein is CASSFIQGTSGNTIYF.